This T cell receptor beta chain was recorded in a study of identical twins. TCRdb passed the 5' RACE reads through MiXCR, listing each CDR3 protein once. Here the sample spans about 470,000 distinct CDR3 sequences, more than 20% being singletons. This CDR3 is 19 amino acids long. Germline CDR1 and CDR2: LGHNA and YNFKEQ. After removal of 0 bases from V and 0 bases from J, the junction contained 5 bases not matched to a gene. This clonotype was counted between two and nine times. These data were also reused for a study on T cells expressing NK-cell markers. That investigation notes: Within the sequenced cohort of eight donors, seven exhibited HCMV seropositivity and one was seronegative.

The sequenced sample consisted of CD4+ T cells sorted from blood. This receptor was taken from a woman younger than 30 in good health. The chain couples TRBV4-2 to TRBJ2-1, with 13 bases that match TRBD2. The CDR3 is CASSQEGLAGATSYNEQFF. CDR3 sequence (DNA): TGTGCCAGCAGCCAAGAAGGACTAGCGGGGGCCACCTCCTACAATGAGCAGTTCTTC.